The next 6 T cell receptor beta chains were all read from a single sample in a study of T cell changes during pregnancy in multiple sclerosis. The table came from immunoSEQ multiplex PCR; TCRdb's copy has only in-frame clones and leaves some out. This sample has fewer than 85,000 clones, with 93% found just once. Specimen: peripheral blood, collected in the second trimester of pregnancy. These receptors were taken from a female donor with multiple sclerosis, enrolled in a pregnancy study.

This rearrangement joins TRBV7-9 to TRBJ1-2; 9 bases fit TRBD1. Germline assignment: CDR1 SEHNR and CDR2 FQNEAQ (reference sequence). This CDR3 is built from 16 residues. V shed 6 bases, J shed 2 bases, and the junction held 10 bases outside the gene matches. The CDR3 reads CASSSSPGQGNYGYTF. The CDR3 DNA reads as TGTGCCAGCAGTTCGTCTCCGGGACAGGGCAACTATGGCTACACCTTC.

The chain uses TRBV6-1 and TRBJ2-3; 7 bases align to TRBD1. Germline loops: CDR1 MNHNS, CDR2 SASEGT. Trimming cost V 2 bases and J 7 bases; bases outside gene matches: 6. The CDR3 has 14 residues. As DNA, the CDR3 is TGTGCCAGCAGTGAAACAGGGGAATCGAATACGCAGTATTTT. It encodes CASSETGESNTQYF.

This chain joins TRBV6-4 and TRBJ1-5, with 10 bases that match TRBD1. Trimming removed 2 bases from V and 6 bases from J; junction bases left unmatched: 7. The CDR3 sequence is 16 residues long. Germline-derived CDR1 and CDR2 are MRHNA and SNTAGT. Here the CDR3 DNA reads TGTGCCAGCAGTGACATGACAGGGGGCAGGATTCAGCCCCAGCATTTT. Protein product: CASSDMTGGRIQPQHF.

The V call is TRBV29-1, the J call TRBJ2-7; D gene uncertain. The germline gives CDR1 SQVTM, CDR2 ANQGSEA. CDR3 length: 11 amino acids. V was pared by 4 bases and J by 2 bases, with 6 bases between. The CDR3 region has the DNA TGCAGCGTTGTCCTAACCTACGAGCAGTACTTC. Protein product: CSVVLTYEQYF.

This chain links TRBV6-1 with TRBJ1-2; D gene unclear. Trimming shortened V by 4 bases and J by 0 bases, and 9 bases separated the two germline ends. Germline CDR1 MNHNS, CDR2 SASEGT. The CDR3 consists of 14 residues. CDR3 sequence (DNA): TGTGCCAGCAGTGGAGGGCCGACTAACTATGGCTACACCTTC. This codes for CASSGGPTNYGYTF.

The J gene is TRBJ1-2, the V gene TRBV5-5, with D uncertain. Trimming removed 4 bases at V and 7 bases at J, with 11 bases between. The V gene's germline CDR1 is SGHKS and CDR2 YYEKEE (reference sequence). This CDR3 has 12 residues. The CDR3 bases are TGTGCCAGCAGCCTGCTTAGTGGTGGCTACACCTTC. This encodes CASSLLSGGYTF.